The clone carrying this TCR beta chain was recorded a few times. Antigen unknown. From germline, CDR1 is MGHRA and CDR2 YSYEKL. CDR3 length: 17 amino acids. Trimming cost V 0 bases and J 2 bases; bases outside gene matches: 7. Researchers made TCR cDNA using 5'RACE template switching, and this step added a universal primer site and UMIs. MiXCR was run by TCRdb on the 5' RACE reads, yielding one entry per CDR3 protein. This table holds about 53,000 distinct CDR3 sequences, more than 5.5% found once. This sample was included in a study of T cells after yellow fever vaccination. Study-wide background: The authors prepared low-cell-number fractions using SMART-Seq v4 Ultra Low Input.

Study conclusions and caveats: From the bulk population, abundant clonotypes could contaminate and appear within FACS-sorted repertoires. Most clones from primary vaccination were detected again post-booster (approximately 96% CD4, around 90% CD8).

This clonotype was sampled from a man aged 18 to 30 who received the YFV17D yellow fever vaccine. The chain uses TRBV4-1 and TRBJ2-3, with 8 bases that match TRBD2. The source was CD8+ T cells sorted from PBMCs, collected on the day of the first yellow fever vaccination. CDR3: CASSQEPSGYYTDTQYF. The CDR3, as DNA: TGCGCCAGCAGCCAAGAGCCTAGCGGGTACTACACAGATACGCAGTATTTT.